The 26 T cell receptor beta chains listed next were all sequenced from one sample in a study of blood T cell repertoires in COVID-19. Clones were read by immunoSEQ multiplex PCR, and TCRdb kept only the in-frame ones, dropping some. The sample shows 130,000 to 150,000 clones, around nine tenths of them seen only once. The material sequenced was peripheral blood. The receptors originated from a human donor in a cohort sampled during active COVID-19.

V usage is TRBV6-5 and J usage is TRBJ2-7, with 9 bases fitting TRBD1. V was clipped by 6 bases and J by 4 bases; unmatched bases: 7. There are 14 residues in the CDR3. CDR1 is MNHEY, CDR2 SVGAGI, per germline. In DNA, the CDR3 is TGTGCCAGCAGCGCCGGGACAGGGACTTACGAGCAGTACTTC. Translation gives CASSAGTGTYEQYF.

This chain links TRBV19 with TRBJ2-7, with D possibly matching TRBD1 (5 bases). The ends were cut back, 4 bases at V and 0 bases at J, with 10 bases in the middle. Germline V CDR1 and CDR2: LNHDA, SQIVND (reference sequence). The CDR3 consists of 14 residues. CDR3 DNA: TGTGCCAGTAGTAAGACAGACGGCTCCTACGAGCAGTACTTC. This gives the protein CASSKTDGSYEQYF.

The CDR3 sequence is CASSKGQGGYEQYF. CDR3 DNA sequence: TGTGCCAGCAGCAAAGGCCAAGGGGGCTACGAGCAGTACTTC. The chain joins TRBV21-1 to TRBJ2-7; the tabulated D call, TRBD1, remains unverified against the DNA. TRBV21-1 is an annotated pseudogene. The CDR3 runs 14 residues.

This chain uses TRBV21-1 with TRBJ2-3; TRBD2, the D gene given by the table, was not confirmed from the DNA. TRBV21-1 has pseudogene status. The CDR3 contains 15 residues. The CDR3 coding sequence is TGTGCCAGCCGCCCAAGAGCGGGGGATGGGGATACGCAGTATTTT. Protein sequence: CASRPRAGDGDTQYF.

The V and J genes are TRBV4-2 and TRBJ2-7, with D tentatively TRBD1 (6 bases). With 1 base removed from V and 5 bases from J, the gap between germline ends came to 18 bases. The CDR3 covers 16 residues. Germline lookup yields CDR1 LGHNA and CDR2 YNFKEQ. The CDR3 protein is CASSQAAHRGGDEQYF. Written as DNA, the CDR3 is TGTGCCAGCAGCCAAGCCGCCCACAGAGGGGGAGACGAGCAGTACTTC.

This chain uses TRBV7-9 with TRBJ2-7; D is perhaps TRBD2 (6 bases). CDR1 and CDR2 from the germline V gene are SEHNR and FQNEAQ (reference sequence). The CDR3 has 14 residues. Trimming pared 4 bases from V and 6 bases from J, leaving 16 bases between. The CDR3 region is CASSSPGVAGEQYF. In DNA form, the CDR3 reads TGTGCCAGCAGCTCCCCGGGAGTGGCGGGCGAGCAGTACTTC.

The V call is TRBV4-2, the J call TRBJ2-3, with 11 bases aligning to TRBD2. Unmatched junction bases numbered 7, after V lost 4 bases and J lost 4 bases. Germline CDR1 and CDR2: LGHNA and YNFKEQ. This CDR3 comprises 16 residues. CDR3 residues: CASSRLAGGPADTQYF. As DNA, the CDR3 is TGTGCCAGCAGCCGCTTAGCGGGAGGGCCTGCAGATACGCAGTATTTT.

The rearrangement joins TRBV10-1 to TRBJ2-2, with 10 bases that match TRBD1. This CDR3 has 17 residues. Germline CDR1 and CDR2: WNHNN and SYGVQD (reference sequence). The V and J ends lost 0 bases and 4 bases, in that order; junction bases with no gene match: 5. This chain's CDR3 is CASSESGTGVGTGELFF. The CDR3 coding sequence is TGCGCCAGCAGTGAGTCGGGGACAGGGGTCGGCACCGGGGAGCTGTTTTTT.

This clone was detected only once. This rearrangement joins TRBV25-1 to TRBJ2-3; TRBD1 matches 11 bases. J lost 6 bases, V lost 4 bases, and 15 bases had no gene match. Germline loops: CDR1 MGHDK, CDR2 SYGVNS. This CDR3 has 18 residues. The CDR3 DNA reads as TGTGCCAGCAGTGGAGCGGGACAGGGGGTCCCACGGGCTGATACGCAGTATTTT. Translated: CASSGAGQGVPRADTQYF.

The chain carries TRBV24-1 and TRBJ2-7; D is uncertain. Germline V gene sequence: CDR1 KGHDR, CDR2 SFDVKD. This CDR3 is built from 11 residues. V dropped 3 bases and J dropped 4 bases, with 3 bases sitting between them. The CDR3 coding sequence is TGTGCCACCAGTGATACTTACGAGCAGTACTTC. Translating it yields CATSDTYEQYF.

The chain carries TRBV7-8 and TRBJ2-5; 9 bases map to TRBD2. This CDR3 spans 15 amino acids. After removal of 5 bases from V and 4 bases from J, the junction contained 8 bases not matched to a gene. Germline CDR1 and CDR2: SGHVS and FQNEAQ. This CDR3 is CASSPAAGGSETQYF. The CDR3 region has the DNA TGTGCCAGCAGCCCCGCGGCGGGGGGGTCAGAGACCCAGTACTTC.

CDR3 in amino acids: CASRWTGGNSPLHF. CDR3 nucleotide sequence: TGCGCCAGCAGGTGGACAGGGGGCAATTCACCCCTCCACTTT. The chain couples TRBV5-1 to TRBJ1-6, with 11 bases aligning to TRBD1. Germline values: CDR1 SGHRS, CDR2 YFSETQ. Germline trimming cut 5 bases from V and 7 bases from J; bases unmatched to any gene: 2. The length of the CDR3 is 14 residues.

This chain connects TRBV5-1 to TRBJ1-2, with D possibly matching TRBD1 (5 bases). Between the trimmed V and J ends, which lost 3 bases and 1 base, there was a span of 10 bases. Germline V gene lookup returns CDR1 SGHRS and CDR2 YFSETQ. The CDR3 extends over 14 amino acids. Written as DNA, the CDR3 is TGCGCCAGCAGCTCGGACGGGGGTAACTATGGCTACACCTTC. Protein sequence: CASSSDGGNYGYTF.

J is TRBJ1-2 and V is TRBV2, with 12 bases identical to TRBD1. Germline V gene sequence: CDR1 SNHLY, CDR2 FYNNEI. This CDR3 is built from 15 residues. With V trimmed by 7 bases and J by 8 bases, 11 bases remained unmatched. CDR3 in amino acids: CASNRDRGRPHGYTF. CDR3 nucleotides: TGTGCCAGCAACCGGGACAGGGGGCGTCCGCACGGCTACACCTTC.

The V and J genes are TRBV19 and TRBJ2-1; 9 bases map to TRBD1. This CDR3 region has 13 residues. CDR1 is LNHDA and CDR2 is SQIVND in the germline V gene (reference sequence). V dropped 7 bases and J dropped 9; count of bases not matched to a gene: 7. The DNA of the CDR3 is TGTGCCAGTAAAGGACAGGGGAGGCGTGAGCAGTTCTTC. This encodes CASKGQGRREQFF.

V is TRBV29-1 and J is TRBJ2-5; TRBD2 might be the D (7 bases). This CDR3 comprises 15 residues. In germline, CDR1 is SQVTM, CDR2 ANQGSEA. Trimming took off 4 bases at V and 7 bases at J, with 22 bases between the two ends. The CDR3 bases are TGCAGCGTTGTGCTTGCGGGGGCCGAGCTCGGGACCCAGTACTTC. Its translation: CSVVLAGAELGTQYF.

The chain employs TRBV7-8 and TRBJ2-7; the match to TRBD2 covers 8 bases. After removal of 7 bases from V and 3 bases from J, the junction contained 14 bases not matched to a gene. The CDR3 spans 16 residues. Looked up from germline, CDR1 is SGHVS and CDR2 is FQNEAQ. CDR3 in DNA: TGTGCCAGCACCTCGAAAGCGGGAGTACTCCTCTACGAGCAGTACTTC. Protein sequence: CASTSKAGVLLYEQYF.

V usage is TRBV14 and J usage is TRBJ2-3; 7 bases match TRBD1. V dropped 5 bases and J dropped 6; count of bases not matched to a gene: 11. There are 15 residues in the CDR3. CDR1 is SGHDN and CDR2 is FVKESK in the germline V gene. In DNA, the CDR3 is TGTGCCAGCAGCAAGCAGCCACAGGGGCGGGATACGCAGTATTTT. This codes for CASSKQPQGRDTQYF.

This clone has only one observation. The CDR3 here is CASSLAWVTETEAFF. The CDR3 DNA sequence: TGTGCCAGCAGCTTGGCCTGGGTGACAGAGACTGAAGCTTTCTTT. The chain couples TRBV11-2 to TRBJ1-1, with D possibly being TRBD1 (5 bases). This CDR3 region has 15 residues. The V and J ends lost 3 bases and 5 bases respectively, with 16 bases between them. Germline lookup yields CDR1 SGHAT and CDR2 FQNNGV.

The chain joins TRBV7-3 to TRBJ2-3, with TRBD2 matching over 9 bases. This CDR3 comprises 17 residues. V was pared by 5 bases and J by 2 bases, with 11 bases of the junction left unmatched. Germline CDR1 reads SGHTA; CDR2 reads FQGTGA. DNA for the CDR3: TGTGCCAGCAGCCCCTTGGCGGTAGCGGGAGTCACAGATACGCAGTATTTT. Translating it yields CASSPLAVAGVTDTQYF.

This chain joins TRBV28 and TRBJ1-1; no reliable D call. V was clipped by 6 bases and J by 5 bases, with 19 bases between them. CDR3 length: 15 amino acids. Germline V CDR1 and CDR2: MDHEN, SYDVKM. CDR3 region: CASSLLTRRRTEAFF. The CDR3 DNA reads as TGTGCCAGCAGCCTTCTTACTCGGAGGAGGACTGAAGCTTTCTTT.

The chain employs TRBV9 and TRBJ1-1, with 9 bases matching TRBD1. The V gene end was trimmed by 3 bases and the J gene end by 3 bases; junction bases not matched to a gene: 3. There are 14 residues in the CDR3. Germline V gene data show CDR1 as SGDLS and CDR2 as YYNGEE. In DNA form, the CDR3 reads TGTGCCAGCAGCGACCGGGACAGGGACACTGAAGCTTTCTTT. Translation: CASSDRDRDTEAFF.

V gene TRBV5-8 combines with J gene TRBJ1-1; possible D gene TRBD1, 5 bases. Germline CDR1 reads SGHTS; CDR2 reads YDEGEE. The CDR3 extends over 16 amino acids. The V end was cut by 0 bases, the J end by 1 base, with 13 bases between. CDR3 amino acids: CASSLGAGGTNTEAFF. CDR3 nucleotide sequence: TGTGCCAGCAGCTTGGGGGCCGGGGGAACGAACACTGAAGCTTTCTTT.

The chain combines TRBV6-6 with TRBJ2-3; 7 bases are shared with TRBD1. V lost 8 bases to trimming and J lost 2 bases; unmatched junction nucleotides: 13. CDR1 is MNHNY and CDR2 is SVGAGI in the germline V gene (reference sequence). The CDR3 contains 16 residues. The CDR3 loop reads CASEGGRNYPTDTQYF. CDR3 nucleotides: TGTGCCAGCGAAGGGGGCAGAAACTACCCCACAGATACGCAGTATTTT.

J is TRBJ2-7 and V is TRBV4-2; 7 bases line up with TRBD2. There are 15 residues in the CDR3. Per germline, CDR1 LGHNA and CDR2 YNFKEQ. V dropped 1 base and J dropped 0; count of bases not matched to a gene: 3. Here the CDR3 reads CASSQAGGDSYEQYF. The CDR3 nucleotides are TGTGCCAGCAGCCAAGCGGGGGGAGACTCCTACGAGCAGTACTTC.

J is TRBJ1-2 and V is TRBV30; tentatively, D is TRBD1 (6 bases). Trimming removed 2 bases from V and 0 bases from J, with 13 bases in between. Germline loops: CDR1 GTSNPN, CDR2 SVGIG (reference sequence). This CDR3 has 15 residues. This chain's CDR3 is CAWSQEGVANYGYTF. The CDR3 region has the DNA TGTGCCTGGAGTCAAGAGGGGGTGGCTAACTATGGCTACACCTTC.